One T cell receptor beta chain is described in this entry. The target of this receptor is not known. The sample holds no much larger clone one base away, and base qualities are not on file. In the paper's terms, the time point label means: baseline before first vaccination. The vaccinee samples were drawn from two UK trials, COV001 and COV002, one of which was a single-blind randomized controlled phase 2/3 trial testing AZD1222 (ChAdOx1 nCoV-19) in healthy adults. For TCRbeta chain sequencing, PBMC samples from trial participants were taken at day 0 and at day 28 after the second dose. The CDR3 regions of human TCRbeta chains were analyzed by immunosequencing. From the authors' description of their analysis: TCRs in the repertoires were matched against a reference library of SARS-CoV-2-specific TCRs that had been generated with the MIRA antigen-specificity platform. Breadth meant the fraction of unique TCRs that were SARS-CoV-2-associated, whereas depth meant the fraction of total T cells that were SARS-CoV-2-associated. Using the MIRA data, each spike-specific TCR was assigned both to the spike region to which the TCR was reactive and to a CD4 or CD8 class. Log10-transformed breadth and depth values were compared by one-way ANOVA with Sidak's multiple comparisons tests. This immuneACCESS table, as held by TCRdb, lists in-frame sequences with V and J called but not all clones. Of the missing ones, under half trace to an unresolved V gene in checked studies; the others have no known cause. V and J calls and clone size are given by that table; D and trimming were obtained from the DNA. Counted in this sample were some 100,000 clones; around nine tenths of them appeared once. The ten largest account for 3% to 3.5% of the sample.

From its cysteine to its phenylalanine, the CDR3 spans 14 amino acids. Just the 42-base CDR3 DNA is kept, in frame starting at base 1. Trimming removed 5 bases from V and 8 bases from J, leaving 18 bases between the germline ends. CDR1 SGHAT and CDR2 FQDESV were looked up in the germline V gene (reference sequence). The sample originates from a study of T cell responses to AZD1222 COVID-19 vaccine (dated by TCRdb to the early 2020s). General notes on the study: AZD1222 recipients given second doses at about 4 weeks or at about 12 weeks were pooled, since spike-specific TCR depth and breadth were not found to differ between the two schedules. A total of approximately 240 trial participants underwent TCR sequencing, of whom some 210 received two doses of AZD1222 and approximately 25 received two doses of the MenACWY control vaccine. Trial participants were enrolled by age into 18-55, 56-69 and 70-plus year subgroups, with around 140, 26 and 57 TCR-sequenced participants respectively. Paper-wide results and their limitations: Epitopes outside the regions mutated in the B.1.351 and B.1.1.7 variants were reportedly recognized by nearly half of the unique spike-specific TCRs. The 56-69-year group was small, and its depth increase did not reach significance, likely because of low power. The vaccine-associated CD4 TCRs covered the entire spike protein, and the dominant responses fell in regions 160-218 and 743-854. Only five to seven AZD1222 recipients were SARS-CoV-2 seropositive at baseline, limiting conclusions about previously exposed vaccinees. After two AZD1222 doses, spike-specific TCR breadth and depth were significantly higher than at day 0 and than in MenACWY recipients. Because no day 14 peak-response samples were available, the repertoires could be characterized only after the peak T cell response. Most participants were white British and females outnumbered males, and the authors suggested that clonal diversity may have been underestimated.

The sequence came from an adult in good health. The rearranged segments are TRBV11-1 and TRBJ1-2; the D region possibly corresponds to TRBD1 (5 bases align). Source: peripheral blood, taken on day 0 of AZD1222 vaccination. In nucleotides, the sequence is TGTGCCAGCAGCCTTCACGGAGGGGTTCAAGGCTACACCTTC. It codes for CASSLHGGVQGYTF.